Shown below are 10 T cell receptor beta chains from a single sample sequenced in a study of T cell repertoires in cytomegalovirus infection. TCRdb independently ran MiXCR on the reads; one entry per CDR3 protein. Of a few hundred thousand distinct CDR3 sequences listed, under 45% were seen once; the top ten hold 40% to 60%. The antigens for these receptors are not known. The sample consisted of cultured PBMCs, taken from culture after CMV antigen stimulation. The receptors stem from a human donor in good health (CMV status not recorded). Some clones in this sample may be carry-over from other donors' samples.

Here the CDR3 DNA reads TGTGCCAGCAGCGTCGGCAGGCCCTCTGGAAACACCATATATTTT. Protein product: CASSVGRPSGNTIYF. V usage is TRBV7-6 and J usage is TRBJ1-3; D not certain. V was clipped by 5 bases and J by 0 bases, with 11 bases between them. Per the germline V gene, CDR1 is SGHVS and CDR2 is FNYEAQ. CDR3 length equals 15 residues.

The V call is TRBV2, the J call TRBJ2-5; no firm D call. V shed 4 bases and J shed 5 bases, with 8 bases lying between them. The CDR3 length is 12 residues. Looked up from germline, CDR1 is SNHLY and CDR2 is FYNNEI. The DNA for the CDR3 is TGTGCCAGCAGTGCTGAGAGGGAGACCCAGTACTTC. Translation gives CASSAERETQYF.

In this sample, this clonotype turned up a few times. J is TRBJ2-2 and V is TRBV6-1; D may be TRBD2 (6 bases). The V end lost 4 bases, the J end lost 8 bases, and 23 bases lay between the germline ends. CDR1 MNHNS and CDR2 SASEGT come from the germline V gene. This CDR3 is built from 17 residues. Here the CDR3 reads CASSGIWRAKRVGELFF. As DNA, the CDR3 is TGTGCCAGCAGTGGGATATGGAGGGCGAAGCGCGTTGGGGAGCTGTTTTTT.

The chain is built from TRBV20-1 and TRBJ2-1, with D possibly matching TRBD1 (7 bases). Germline-derived CDR1 and CDR2 are DFQATT and SNEGSKA (reference sequence). Trimming shortened V by 6 bases and J by 0 bases, and 21 bases separated the two germline ends. This CDR3 has 17 residues. The CDR3 nucleotides read TGCAGTGCCCGGAGGGACAGCCATTCAAGCTCCTACAATGAGCAGTTCTTC. Translation gives CSARRDSHSSSYNEQFF.

The chain joins TRBV7-8 to TRBJ2-7, with D possibly matching TRBD2 (6 bases). The CDR3 sequence is 15 residues long. The germline gives CDR1 SGHVS, CDR2 FQNEAQ. The ends were cut back, 4 bases at V and 2 bases at J, with 15 bases in the middle. The CDR3 coding sequence is TGTGCCAGCAGCTCCGGGAGTACCGGGGCCTACGAGCAGTACTTC. Protein sequence: CASSSGSTGAYEQYF.

The chain carries TRBV6-5 and TRBJ1-1, with D unresolved. The V gene's germline CDR1 is MNHEY and CDR2 SVGAGI. The CDR3 totals 18 residues. Deletions cut 1 base from V and 0 bases from J, with 18 bases between. The CDR3 DNA reads as TGTGCCAGCAGTTACTTCTTATATTTTACAGCGATGAACACTGAAGCTTTCTTT. Its protein is CASSYFLYFTAMNTEAFF.

This clonotype was seen a handful of times. V and J are TRBV14 and TRBJ2-4, with 7 positions matching TRBD2. Trimming at V came to 6 bases and at J to 4 bases, leaving 9 bases not matched to a gene. Germline V lookup: CDR1 SGHDN, CDR2 FVKESK. The length of the CDR3 is 15 residues. CDR3 sequence reads: CASSPGLKEKNIQYF. CDR3 in DNA: TGTGCCAGCAGTCCGGGACTAAAGGAAAAAAACATTCAGTACTTC.

CDR3 loop: CASSFSSGGTVGYEQYF. CDR3 nucleotides: TGTGCCAGCAGCTTTAGTAGCGGGGGGACCGTGGGCTACGAGCAGTACTTC. The J gene is TRBJ2-7, the V gene TRBV7-6; 10 positions agree with TRBD2. This CDR3 contains 17 residues. Germline CDR1 reads SGHVS; CDR2 reads FNYEAQ. V gave up 3 bases and J gave up 3 bases; unmatched junction bases: 11.

This chain uses TRBV6-2 or TRBV6-3 with TRBJ2-4; possibly TRBD1 for D (5 bases). V was trimmed by 6 bases and J by 0 bases, leaving 12 bases between them. The germline V gene encodes CDR1 MNHEY and CDR2 SVGEGT. This CDR3 region has 15 residues. The CDR3, as DNA: TGTGCCAGCAGGCCCGACAGCCTAGCCAAAAACATTCAGTACTTC. This sequence encodes CASRPDSLAKNIQYF.

The CDR3 loop reads CASSRGGFNEKLFF. The CDR3 nucleotides read TGTGCCAGCAGCCGAGGAGGGTTTAATGAAAAACTGTTTTTT. This chain joins TRBV27 and TRBJ1-4, with D hard to call. The germline gives CDR1 MNHEY, CDR2 SMNVEV (reference sequence). V lost 6 bases and J lost 4, with 12 bases in between. The CDR3 spans 14 residues.